This T cell receptor (beta chain) was found in a study of blood T cells in healthy people across ages. Comment on this clonotype: Its antigen remains unknown.

Study-level points and caveats: Unsorted PBMC material precluded a definitive naive versus antigen-experienced comparison. Calculation of diversity from one million T cells yielded estimates considered to be underestimates.

Total RNA was extracted at no less than 5.5 micrograms per sample. The CDR3 runs to 14 residues. The V gene end was trimmed by 4 bases and the J gene end by 5 bases; junction bases not matched to a gene: 7. From germline, CDR1 is SGHDT and CDR2 YYEEEE. Then a second PCR, running roughly 7 to 11 cycles, was carried out with a sample-barcoded 5' primer and a J-beta primer mix. TCRdb ran MiXCR on the 5' RACE reads and lists one entry per CDR3 protein. The repertoire holds over 750,000 distinct CDR3 sequences, with more than 20% as singletons. Another study also made use of these data, one on T cells of mothers and their children.

The sample comprised blood. This receptor was taken from a boy aged 5-17 years in good health. The genes are TRBV5-6 and TRBJ2-3; TRBD1 agrees at 7 bases. CDR3 protein: CASSRGQILDTQYF. The CDR3 DNA is TGTGCCAGCAGCAGGGGACAGATCTTAGATACGCAGTATTTT.